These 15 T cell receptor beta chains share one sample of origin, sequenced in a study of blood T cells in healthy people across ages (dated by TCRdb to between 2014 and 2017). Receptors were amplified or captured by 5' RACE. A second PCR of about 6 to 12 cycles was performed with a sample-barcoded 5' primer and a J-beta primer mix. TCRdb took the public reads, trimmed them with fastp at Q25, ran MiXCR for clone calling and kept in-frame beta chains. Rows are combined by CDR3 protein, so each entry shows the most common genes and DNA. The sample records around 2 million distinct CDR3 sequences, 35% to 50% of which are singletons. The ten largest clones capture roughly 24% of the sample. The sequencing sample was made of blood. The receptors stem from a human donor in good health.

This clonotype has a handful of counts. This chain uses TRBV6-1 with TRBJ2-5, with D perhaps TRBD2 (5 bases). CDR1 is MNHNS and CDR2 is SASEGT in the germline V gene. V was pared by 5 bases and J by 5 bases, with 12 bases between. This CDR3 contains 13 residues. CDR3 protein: CASSFLATETQYF. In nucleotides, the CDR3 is TGTGCCAGCAGTTTCTTAGCGACGGAGACCCAGTACTTC.

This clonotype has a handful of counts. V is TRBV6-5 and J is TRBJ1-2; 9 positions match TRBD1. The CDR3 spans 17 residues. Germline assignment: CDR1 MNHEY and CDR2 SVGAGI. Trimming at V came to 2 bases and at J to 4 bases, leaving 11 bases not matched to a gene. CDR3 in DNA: TGTGCCAGCAGTTACGGATCAACAGGGGGCTCACCCTATGGCTACACCTTC. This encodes CASSYGSTGGSPYGYTF.

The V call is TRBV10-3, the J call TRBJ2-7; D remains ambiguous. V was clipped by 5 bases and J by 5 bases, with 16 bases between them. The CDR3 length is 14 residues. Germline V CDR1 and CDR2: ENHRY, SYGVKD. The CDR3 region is CAISSLDISDEQYF. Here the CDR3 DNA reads TGTGCCATCAGTTCCCTCGACATAAGCGACGAGCAGTACTTC.

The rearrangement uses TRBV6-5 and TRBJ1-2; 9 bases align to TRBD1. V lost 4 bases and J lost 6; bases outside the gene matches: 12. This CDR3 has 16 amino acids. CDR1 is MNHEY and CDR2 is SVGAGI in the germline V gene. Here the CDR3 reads CASSSGMGTGIHGYTF. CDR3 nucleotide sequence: TGTGCCAGCAGTTCAGGGATGGGGACAGGGATCCATGGCTACACCTTC.

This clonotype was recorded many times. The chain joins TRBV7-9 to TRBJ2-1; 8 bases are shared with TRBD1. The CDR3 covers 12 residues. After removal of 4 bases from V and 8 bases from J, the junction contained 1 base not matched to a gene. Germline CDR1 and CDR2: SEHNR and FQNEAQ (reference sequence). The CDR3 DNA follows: TGTGCCAGCAGCTCAGGGGGCGATGAGCAGTTCTTC. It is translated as CASSSGGDEQFF.

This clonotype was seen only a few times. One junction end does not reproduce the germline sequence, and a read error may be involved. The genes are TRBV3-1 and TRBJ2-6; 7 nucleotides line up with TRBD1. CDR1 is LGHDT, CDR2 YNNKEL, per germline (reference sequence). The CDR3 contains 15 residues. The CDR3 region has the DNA TGCGCCAGCAGCCAGGACAGGCCTGGGGCCAACGTCCTGACTTTC. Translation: CASSQDRPGANVLTF.

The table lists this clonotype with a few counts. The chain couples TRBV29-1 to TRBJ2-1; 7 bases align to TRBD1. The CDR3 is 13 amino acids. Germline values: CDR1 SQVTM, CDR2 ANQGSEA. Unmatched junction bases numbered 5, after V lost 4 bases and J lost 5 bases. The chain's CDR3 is CSVGGGGNNEQFF. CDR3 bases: TGCAGCGTTGGAGGGGGCGGCAACAATGAGCAGTTCTTC.

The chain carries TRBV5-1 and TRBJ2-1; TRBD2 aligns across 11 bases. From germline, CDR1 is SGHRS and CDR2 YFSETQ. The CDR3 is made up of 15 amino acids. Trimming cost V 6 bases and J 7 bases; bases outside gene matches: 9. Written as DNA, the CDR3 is TGCGCCAGCACCGTCGTGGCTAGCGGGGGGAATGAGCAGTTCTTC. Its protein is CASTVVASGGNEQFF.

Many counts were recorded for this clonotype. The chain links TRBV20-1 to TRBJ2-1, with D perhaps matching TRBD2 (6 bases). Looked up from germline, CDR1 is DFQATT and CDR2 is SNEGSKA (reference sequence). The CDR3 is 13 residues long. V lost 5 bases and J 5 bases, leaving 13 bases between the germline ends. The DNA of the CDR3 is TGCAGTGCTCCGGGGGAGGTTCACAATGAGCAGTTCTTC. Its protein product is CSAPGEVHNEQFF.

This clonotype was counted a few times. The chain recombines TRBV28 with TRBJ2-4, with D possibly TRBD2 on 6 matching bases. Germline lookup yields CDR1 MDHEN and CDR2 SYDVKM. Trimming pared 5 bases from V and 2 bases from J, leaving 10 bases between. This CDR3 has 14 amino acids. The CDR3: CASSEAGSKNIQYF. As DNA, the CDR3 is TGTGCCAGCAGTGAGGCGGGGTCCAAAAACATTCAGTACTTC.

The CDR3 nucleotides are TGTGCCAGCAGTGGACTAGCGGGGACGCAGGATACGCAGTATTTT. It translates to CASSGLAGTQDTQYF. The chain recombines TRBV2 with TRBJ2-3; 11 positions agree with TRBD2. Germline lookup yields CDR1 SNHLY and CDR2 FYNNEI. After removal of 4 bases from V and 6 bases from J, the junction contained 6 bases not matched to a gene. There are 15 residues in the CDR3. Complete variable domain (other parts from reference TRBV2 and TRBJ2-3): EPEVTQTPSHQVTQMGQEVILRCVPISNHLYFYWYRQILGQKVEFLVSFYNNEISEKSEIFDDQFSVERPDGSNFTLKIRSTKLEDSAMYFCASSGLAGTQDTQYFGPGTRLTVL.

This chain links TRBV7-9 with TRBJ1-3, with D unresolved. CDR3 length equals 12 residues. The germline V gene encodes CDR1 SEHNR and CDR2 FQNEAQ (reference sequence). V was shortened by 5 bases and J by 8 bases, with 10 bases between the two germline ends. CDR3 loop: CASSPNGDTIYF. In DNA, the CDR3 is TGTGCCAGCAGCCCAAACGGGGACACCATATATTTT.

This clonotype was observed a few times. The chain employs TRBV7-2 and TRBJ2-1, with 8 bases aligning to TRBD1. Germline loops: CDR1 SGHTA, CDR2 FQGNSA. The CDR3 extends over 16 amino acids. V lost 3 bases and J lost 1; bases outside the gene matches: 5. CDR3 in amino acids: CASSLVGTGSYNEQFF. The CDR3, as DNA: TGTGCCAGCAGCTTGGTAGGGACAGGATCCTACAATGAGCAGTTCTTC.

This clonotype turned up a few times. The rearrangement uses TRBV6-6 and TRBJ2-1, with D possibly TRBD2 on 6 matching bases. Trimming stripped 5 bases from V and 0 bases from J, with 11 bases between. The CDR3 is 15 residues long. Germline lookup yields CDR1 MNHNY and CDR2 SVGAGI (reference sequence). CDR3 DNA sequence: TGTGCCAGCAGTGGAGGGGACCTCTCCTACAATGAGCAGTTCTTC. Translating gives CASSGGDLSYNEQFF.

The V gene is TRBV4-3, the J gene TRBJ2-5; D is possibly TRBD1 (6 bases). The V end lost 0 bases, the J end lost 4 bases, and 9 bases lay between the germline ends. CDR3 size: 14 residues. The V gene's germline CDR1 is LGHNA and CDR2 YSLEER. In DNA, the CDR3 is TGCGCCAGCAGCCAAGAAAGCAGGGGAGAGACCCAGTACTTC. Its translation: CASSQESRGETQYF.